This T cell receptor (beta chain) was captured in a study of T cells in Graves' hyperthyroidism and ophthalmopathy. What was amplified from RNA transcripts were TCR beta CDR3 regions. First-round RT-PCR of the TCR CDR3 relied on the HTBI primer set. TCRdb passed the multiplex PCR reads through MiXCR, listing each CDR3 protein once. The top ten clones hold 3.3% of a sample with about 59,000 distinct CDR3 sequences, approximately 57% of them seen once. This clonotype was counted many times. Germline loops: CDR1 SGHTA, CDR2 FQGNSA. This CDR3 has 14 residues. Trimming stripped 0 bases from V and 0 bases from J, with 3 bases between.

This receptor was identified in a woman aged 55 to 70 with Graves' ophthalmopathy. The rearrangement joins TRBV7-2 to TRBJ1-5; D remains ambiguous. The specimen was blood. CDR3 residues: CASSLAHSNQPQHF. Written as DNA, the CDR3 is TGTGCCAGCAGCTTAGCCCATAGCAATCAGCCCCAGCATTTT.